These 13 T cell receptor beta chains came from one sample sequenced in a study of blood T cells in healthy people across ages. The second PCR ran about 6 to 11 cycles with a sample-barcoded 5' primer and J-beta primers. Each CDR3 protein is one row after TCRdb ran MiXCR on the 5' RACE reads. The sample lists 1.2 million to 1.5 million distinct CDR3 sequences; approximately 42% were seen once. The sequencing input was blood. The receptors shown here come from a woman younger than 30 in good health.

The J gene is TRBJ2-3, the V gene TRBV20-1; perhaps TRBD1 as D (7 bases). The CDR3 extends over 18 amino acids. V was shortened by 8 bases and J by 2 bases, with 29 bases between the two germline ends. Germline lookup yields CDR1 DFQATT and CDR2 SNEGSKA (reference sequence). CDR3 DNA sequence: TGCAGTCTCAGGGGGGCATCCTACAATGAGCAGTTCACAGATACGCAGTATTTT. It yields the protein CSLRGASYNEQFTDTQYF.

This clonotype was observed a few times. This chain links TRBV29-1 with TRBJ2-3; TRBD1 matches 12 bases. Germline loops: CDR1 SQVTM, CDR2 ANQGSEA. Trimming removed 5 bases from V and 0 bases from J; junction bases left unmatched: 15. The CDR3 spans 19 residues. The CDR3 DNA is TGCAGCGTTCCCGTTCTCCGGGACAGGGGGCCCTCTAGCACAGATACGCAGTATTTT. This translates into CSVPVLRDRGPSSTDTQYF.

This clonotype turned up a few times. The chain recombines TRBV9 with TRBJ2-3, with a tentative D call TRBD2 (7 bases). The V end was cut by 7 bases, the J end by 6 bases, with 15 bases between. The CDR3 length is 13 residues. CDR1 SGDLS and CDR2 YYNGEE come from the germline V gene. CDR3 region: CASAGAVGDTQYF. CDR3 sequence (DNA): TGTGCCAGCGCGGGGGCGGTAGGGGATACGCAGTATTTT.

The chain couples TRBV20-1 to TRBJ1-4; TRBD1 might be the D (6 bases). The germline gives CDR1 DFQATT, CDR2 SNEGSKA (reference sequence). This CDR3 is 14 amino acids long. Trimming left V 1 base short and J 7 bases short, with 13 bases between. The CDR3 loop is CSARATGPSEKLFF. The CDR3 DNA reads TGCAGTGCTAGAGCGACAGGTCCCAGTGAAAAACTGTTTTTT.

The chain has TRBV28 and TRBJ1-2, with 8 bases identical to TRBD1. Germline CDR1 and CDR2: MDHEN and SYDVKM. This CDR3 region has 15 residues. Trimming cost V 6 bases and J 4 bases; bases outside gene matches: 10. The CDR3, as DNA: TGTGCCAGCAGCCCGCTGGACAGGGACGTCTATGGCTACACCTTC. Amino acids: CASSPLDRDVYGYTF.

This chain connects TRBV9 to TRBJ1-2, with 7 nucleotides matching TRBD1. Looked up from germline, CDR1 is SGDLS and CDR2 is YYNGEE. V lost 4 bases, J lost 8 bases, and 8 bases stayed unmatched. This CDR3 contains 13 residues. The CDR3 here is CASSYDRVNGYTF. The CDR3 nucleotides read TGTGCCAGCAGCTACGACAGGGTAAACGGCTACACCTTC.

This clonotype has only a few counts. Since a much larger clone is just one base distant, this may be a read error. This rearrangement joins TRBV7-2 to TRBJ2-1, with D unclear. CDR3 size: 13 residues. Germline lookup yields CDR1 SGHTA and CDR2 FQGNSA. V was cut by 0 bases and J by 13 bases, with 13 bases left in between. CDR3 DNA sequence: TGTGCCAGCAGCTTAGCCATGAAAGAGACCCAGTTCTTC. Protein: CASSLAMKETQFF.

V gene TRBV6-1 combines with J gene TRBJ2-1; D might be TRBD2 (6 bases). This CDR3 contains 16 residues. V lost 2 bases, J lost 0 bases, and 11 bases lay in between. Per germline, CDR1 MNHNS and CDR2 SASEGT. CDR3 region: CASSEWGGNSYNEQFF. CDR3 DNA: TGTGCCAGCAGTGAATGGGGCGGGAACTCCTACAATGAGCAGTTCTTC.

This clonotype was seen a few times. The V and J genes are TRBV25-1 and TRBJ1-2; possibly TRBD1 for D (5 bases). In germline, CDR1 is MGHDK, CDR2 SYGVNS. Trimming removed 1 base at V and 7 bases at J, with 16 bases between. The CDR3 totals 15 residues. DNA for the CDR3: TGTGCCAGCAGTGAATCCTCCCGGGGTGGGGGTGGCTACACCTTC. Translation gives CASSESSRGGGGYTF.

This clonotype was recorded a few times. The chain is built from TRBV28 and TRBJ2-7; D may be TRBD2 (5 bases). The V gene lost 3 bases and the J gene lost 2 bases, with 17 bases spanning the gap. The CDR3 sequence is 16 residues long. Per the germline V gene, CDR1 is MDHEN and CDR2 is SYDVKM. DNA for the CDR3: TGTGCCAGCAGTTTGCCCCTACAAGGACTTACCTACGAGCAGTACTTC. This sequence encodes CASSLPLQGLTYEQYF.

The gene calls are TRBV9 and TRBJ2-4; 9 bases match TRBD2. The closer fit of TRBJ2-7 to the DNA end suggests the J call may be wrong. The germline CDR1 and CDR2 sequences are SGDLS and YYNGEE. This CDR3 is 16 amino acids long. CDR3 in amino acids: CASSVDPGTSNYEQYF. CDR3 nucleotide sequence: TGTGCCAGCAGCGTAGACCCCGGGACTAGCAACTACGAGCAGTACTTC.

In its sample, this clonotype was seen a few times. The chain joins TRBV5-1 to TRBJ2-1; tentatively, D is TRBD2 (5 bases). The CDR3 sequence is 15 residues long. The germline CDR1 and CDR2 sequences are SGHRS and YFSETQ. Trimming shortened V by 3 bases and J by 8 bases, and 18 bases separated the two germline ends. CDR3 nucleotide sequence: TGCGCCAGCAGCTCTGAGCGGAAATACTCGGATGAGCAGTTCTTC. Translated: CASSSERKYSDEQFF.

The genes are TRBV7-2 and TRBJ2-5, with 12 bases matching TRBD2. The DNA end favors TRBJ2-7, so the J call may be wrong. Per germline, CDR1 SGHTA and CDR2 FQGNSA. The CDR3 runs 15 residues. Here the CDR3 DNA reads TGTGCCAGCAGCCCCGCCGGACTAGCGGGATCCGAGCAGTACTTC. Amino acid sequence: CASSPAGLAGSEQYF.